This T cell receptor beta chain was retrieved from a study of siplizumab effects on memory and regulatory T cells (dated by TCRdb to about 2019). Concerning the study at large: The study examined how the anti-CD2 antibody siplizumab affects alloreactive T-cell subsets in allogeneic mixed lymphocyte reactions built from human PBMCs. Broad study findings and their caveats: About 80-96% of proliferating CD4+ or CD8+ clones could not be given a naive or memory phenotype. Sequences below about 10^-5 frequency were poorly captured, so only a minor fraction of alloreactive clones could be mapped to unstimulated subsets. Whether proliferating Tregs from siplizumab cultures actually had suppressive function was not functionally confirmed. Of the alloreactive CD4+ clones that could be mapped, the Treg-derived share averaged roughly 73% with siplizumab compared with around 25% in control reactions. Unstimulated naive T cells appeared more diverse than memory T cells, and naive cells seemed to contribute substantially to the alloresponse. The cumulative frequency of alloreactive sequences that could be traced back to unstimulated CD4+ memory T cells was significantly reduced by siplizumab.

V is pared back by 8 bases and J by 0 bases, with 10 bases lying between the germline termini. The CDR3 runs 13 residues from the cysteine to the phenylalanine. Of all the DNA, just the CDR3 is kept, 39 bases in frame from base 1. Taken from the germline V gene (reference sequence), the CDR1 and CDR2 loops are MNHEY and SMNVEV. Additional sequencing covered unstimulated subsets from a few donor pairs, namely CD8+ effector memory, CD4+ naive, CD8+ TEMRA, CD4+ memory and CD8+ naive. Sorted unstimulated T cells and proliferating T cells recovered from mixed lymphocyte reactions underwent TCRbeta CDR3 sequencing. Fresh whole blood from approximately 9 HLA-typed healthy donors was used to isolate PBMCs. Libraries were prepared through the immunoSEQ multiplex PCR assay. Around 10^5 TCR templates per sample were assayed by the deep sequencing platform. Genomic DNA extracted from sorted T cells was the material used for TCRbeta CDR3 sequencing. Turning to the authors' computational methods: The R programming language was used for clonal analysis of the TCRbeta CDR3 data. Alloreactive CD4+ and CD8+ clones were identified by comparing unstimulated samples to CFSE-low samples taken after the reaction. By matching sequences to the repertoires of sorted unstimulated Treg and non-Treg cells, each alloreactive CD4+ clone was assigned a regulatory or non-regulatory origin. This immuneACCESS table, as held by TCRdb, lists in-frame sequences with V and J called but not all clones. Of the missing ones, under half trace to an unresolved V gene in checked studies; the others have no known cause. V and J calls and clone size are copied from that table; D and trimming were computed from the DNA. The sample table holds about 55,000 clones, of which 95% to 97% were seen once. Around 0.6% of the sample is in the top ten clones.

Remarks on this clone: Its antigen target is currently unknown. It has no much larger one-base neighbor in the sample; base qualities were not kept.

This clonotype was sampled from a human donor in good health. Sequencing input: naive CD4+ T cells sorted from blood. Reading the label with the study, this specimen's cell subset or site is: unstimulated naive T cells. Recombination connected TRBV27 to TRBJ2-5; TRBD1 might be the D gene, on 6 matching bases. The DNA sequence reads TGTGCCAGCCGAGGGACATACCAAGAGACCCAGTACTTC. This encodes CASRGTYQETQYF.